A selection of T cell receptor beta chains follows, all from one sample in a study of Ad26.COV2.S vaccination and SARS-CoV-2 variants. Profiled with immunoSEQ multiplex PCR; TCRdb holds only in-frame clones, not every one. This sample has approximately 420,000 clones, with approximately 87% found just once. Source: peripheral blood, taken in a trial of Ad26.COV2.S vaccine versus placebo. The receptors stem from a person between 18 and 60 years old who received the Ad26.COV2.S COVID-19 vaccine or a placebo. The CDR3 runs from the conserved cysteine through the conserved F or W. D genes are given only for firm matches. Some rows have no size entry. The others give once, few or many, or a class for an expanded clone.

abundance: -; d_gene: TRBD1; j_gene: TRBJ2-7; v_gene: TRBV5-1; len: 18; CDR3aa: CASSQRRGSGTGSREQYF; CDR3nt: TGCGCCAGCAGCCAGAGACGTGGATCGGGGACAGGGAGTAGGGAGCAGTACTTC
abundance: -; d_gene: TRBD1; j_gene: TRBJ1-2; v_gene: TRBV14; len: 13; CDR3aa: CASSQDRNYGYTF; CDR3nt: TGTGCCAGCAGCCAGGACAGGAACTATGGCTACACCTTC
abundance: -; d_gene: -; j_gene: TRBJ2-7; v_gene: TRBV7-9; len: 16; CDR3aa: CASSTTPGLSSYEQYF; CDR3nt: TGTGCCAGCAGCACGACCCCCGGCCTTAGCTCCTACGAGCAGTACTTC
abundance: -; d_gene: -; j_gene: TRBJ2-1; v_gene: TRBV4-1; len: 13; CDR3aa: CASSQGAYNEQFF; CDR3nt: TGCGCCAGCAGCCAAGGGGCTTACAATGAGCAGTTCTTC
abundance: once; d_gene: TRBD1; j_gene: TRBJ1-2; v_gene: TRBV28; len: 14; CDR3aa: CASRTQGARYGYTF; CDR3nt: TGTGCCAGCAGAACACAGGGGGCAAGATATGGCTACACCTTC
abundance: once; d_gene: -; j_gene: TRBJ1-5; v_gene: TRBV28; len: 14; CDR3aa: CASTVWGADQPQHF; CDR3nt: TGTGCCAGCACCGTCTGGGGGGCTGATCAGCCCCAGCATTTT
abundance: -; d_gene: -; j_gene: TRBJ1-5; v_gene: TRBV4-1; len: 19; CDR3aa: CASSQFRDINPYSNQPQHF; CDR3nt: TGCGCCAGCAGCCAATTCCGGGACATCAACCCTTATAGCAATCAGCCCCAGCATTTT
abundance: -; d_gene: TRBD2; j_gene: TRBJ2-1; v_gene: TRBV7-8; len: 20; CDR3aa: CASSLGGTTLAGAPWNEQFF; CDR3nt: TGTGCCAGCAGCTTAGGCGGGACAACTCTAGCGGGGGCCCCCTGGAATGAGCAGTTCTTC
abundance: -; d_gene: -; j_gene: TRBJ2-1; v_gene: TRBV9; len: 16; CDR3aa: CASSVGAGGAYNEQFF; CDR3nt: TGTGCCAGCAGCGTCGGCGCTGGCGGGGCCTACAATGAGCAGTTCTTC
abundance: -; d_gene: TRBD1; j_gene: TRBJ2-5; v_gene: TRBV6-5; len: 15; CDR3aa: CASSKTRGQRETQYF; CDR3nt: TGTGCCAGCAGTAAAACCAGGGGGCAACGGGAGACCCAGTACTTC
abundance: -; d_gene: -; j_gene: TRBJ2-7; v_gene: TRBV4-3; len: 15; CDR3aa: CASSQRMEGPWEQYF; CDR3nt: TGCGCCAGCAGCCAGCGAATGGAGGGTCCTTGGGAGCAGTACTTC
abundance: few; d_gene: -; j_gene: TRBJ1-2; v_gene: TRBV4-1; len: 16; CDR3aa: CASSQTGVQHGYGYTF; CDR3nt: TGCGCCAGCAGCCAAACCGGGGTCCAGCACGGCTATGGCTACACCTTC
abundance: -; d_gene: -; j_gene: TRBJ1-2; v_gene: TRBV24-1; len: 14; CDR3aa: CATSDPGRIYGYTF; CDR3nt: TGTGCCACCAGTGACCCGGGTCGCATCTATGGCTACACCTTC
abundance: -; d_gene: -; j_gene: TRBJ2-7; v_gene: TRBV3-1/TRBV3-2; len: 16; CDR3aa: CASSLRQGGAYDEQYF; CDR3nt: TGTGCCAGCAGCCTTCGACAGGGAGGCGCCTACGACGAGCAGTACTTC
abundance: -; d_gene: -; j_gene: TRBJ2-6; v_gene: TRBV6-2/TRBV6-3; len: 20; CDR3aa: CASSYLARRAEYSGANVLTF; CDR3nt: TGTGCCAGCAGTTACTTGGCCCGGAGAGCAGAATACTCTGGGGCCAACGTCCTGACTTTC
abundance: -; d_gene: TRBD2; j_gene: TRBJ2-1; v_gene: TRBV5-1; len: 15; CDR3aa: CASSSRTRVHNEQFF; CDR3nt: TGCGCCAGCAGCTCTCGGACTAGAGTCCACAATGAGCAGTTCTTC
abundance: -; d_gene: TRBD1; j_gene: TRBJ2-7; v_gene: TRBV28; len: 15; CDR3aa: CASSLLPTGPYEQYF; CDR3nt: TGTGCCAGCAGTTTATTACCGACAGGGCCCTACGAGCAGTACTTC
abundance: -; d_gene: -; j_gene: TRBJ2-3; v_gene: TRBV3-1/TRBV3-2; len: 14; CDR3aa: CASSRTDSTDTQYF; CDR3nt: TGTGCCAGCAGCCGGACGGATAGCACAGATACGCAGTATTTT
abundance: -; d_gene: -; j_gene: TRBJ2-1; v_gene: TRBV6-6; len: 14; CDR3aa: CASSSQQSYNEQFF; CDR3nt: TGTGCCAGCAGTTCACAGCAGTCCTACAATGAGCAGTTCTTC
abundance: few; d_gene: TRBD1; j_gene: TRBJ1-3; v_gene: TRBV28; len: 19; CDR3aa: CASSLSPWGTGSTGNTIYF; CDR3nt: TGTGCCAGCAGTTTATCTCCCTGGGGGACAGGATCGACGGGAAACACCATATATTTT
abundance: -; d_gene: -; j_gene: TRBJ2-3; v_gene: TRBV19; len: 15; CDR3aa: CASTPGGPSTDTQYF; CDR3nt: TGTGCCAGTACCCCCGGGGGCCCTTCCACAGATACGCAGTATTTT
abundance: -; d_gene: -; j_gene: TRBJ2-1; v_gene: TRBV9; len: 15; CDR3aa: CASSVIQGPYNEQFF; CDR3nt: TGTGCCAGCAGCGTGATACAGGGTCCCTACAATGAGCAGTTCTTC
abundance: -; d_gene: -; j_gene: TRBJ1-1; v_gene: TRBV5-1; len: 15; CDR3aa: CASSSLEPPFTEAFF; CDR3nt: TGCGCCAGCAGCTCTTTGGAGCCCCCCTTTACTGAAGCTTTCTTT
abundance: -; d_gene: TRBD1; j_gene: TRBJ2-5; v_gene: TRBV2; len: 13; CDR3aa: CASTTGAQETQYF; CDR3nt: TGTGCCAGCACGACAGGGGCGCAAGAGACCCAGTACTTC
abundance: -; d_gene: TRBD2; j_gene: TRBJ2-7; v_gene: TRBV10-3; len: 16; CDR3aa: CAISDLRGSGGYEQYF; CDR3nt: TGTGCCATCAGTGACCTGAGGGGGAGCGGGGGCTACGAGCAGTACTTC
abundance: -; d_gene: -; j_gene: TRBJ1-6; v_gene: TRBV9; len: 13; CDR3aa: CASSVVGNSPLHF; CDR3nt: TGTGCCAGCAGCGTAGTCGGCAATTCACCCCTCCACTTT
abundance: -; d_gene: TRBD2; j_gene: TRBJ2-5; v_gene: TRBV7-3; len: 15; CDR3aa: CASSLGGGAHETQYF; CDR3nt: TGTGCCAGCAGCTTAGGCGGGGGGGCCCACGAGACCCAGTACTTC
abundance: -; d_gene: -; j_gene: TRBJ2-2; v_gene: TRBV7-3; len: 15; CDR3aa: CASSPGRFETGELFF; CDR3nt: TGTGCCAGCAGCCCCGGCAGGTTCGAAACCGGGGAGCTGTTTTTT
abundance: -; d_gene: -; j_gene: TRBJ1-1; v_gene: TRBV11-1; len: 14; CDR3aa: CASSLGVRGTEAFF; CDR3nt: TGTGCCAGCAGCTTAGGAGTCCGCGGCACTGAAGCTTTCTTT
abundance: -; d_gene: -; j_gene: TRBJ2-1; v_gene: TRBV6-2/TRBV6-3; len: 12; CDR3aa: CASSYAANEQFF; CDR3nt: TGTGCCAGCAGTTACGCGGCCAATGAGCAGTTCTTC
abundance: once; d_gene: -; j_gene: TRBJ2-7; v_gene: TRBV4-3; len: 14; CDR3aa: CASSQDAGPDEQYF; CDR3nt: TGCGCCAGCAGCCAAGATGCGGGCCCAGACGAGCAGTACTTC
abundance: -; d_gene: TRBD2; j_gene: TRBJ2-3; v_gene: TRBV30; len: 16; CDR3aa: CAWSASYSGGGDTQYF; CDR3nt: TGTGCCTGGAGTGCCTCCTACAGCGGGGGTGGAGATACGCAGTATTTT
abundance: few; d_gene: TRBD1; j_gene: TRBJ1-4; v_gene: TRBV3-1/TRBV3-2; len: 15; CDR3aa: CASSVLRDRNEKLFF; CDR3nt: TGTGCCAGCAGTGTCCTCCGGGACAGAAATGAAAAACTGTTTTTT
abundance: -; d_gene: -; j_gene: TRBJ1-1; v_gene: TRBV29-1; len: 13; CDR3aa: CSVDVGSGTEAFF; CDR3nt: TGCAGCGTTGATGTGGGGTCCGGCACTGAAGCTTTCTTT
abundance: -; d_gene: -; j_gene: TRBJ2-7; v_gene: TRBV7-9; len: 13; CDR3aa: CASSLGGVNEQYF; CDR3nt: TGTGCCAGCAGCTTAGGCGGAGTGAACGAGCAGTACTTC
abundance: -; d_gene: -; j_gene: TRBJ2-2; v_gene: TRBV6-4; len: 18; CDR3aa: CASSAGGGGEANTGELFF; CDR3nt: TGTGCCAGCAGTGCTGGCGGGGGCGGAGAGGCGAACACCGGGGAGCTGTTTTTT
abundance: -; d_gene: TRBD1; j_gene: TRBJ1-6; v_gene: TRBV5-6; len: 15; CDR3aa: CASSLGGQGQSPLHF; CDR3nt: TGTGCCAGCAGCTTGGGGGGACAGGGTCAATCACCCCTCCACTTT
abundance: -; d_gene: TRBD1; j_gene: TRBJ1-5; v_gene: TRBV19; len: 15; CDR3aa: CASNLGQGGNQPQHF; CDR3nt: TGTGCCAGTAATCTAGGACAGGGCGGCAATCAGCCCCAGCATTTT
abundance: once; d_gene: -; j_gene: TRBJ1-6; v_gene: TRBV28; len: 13; CDR3aa: CASIAALNSPLHF; CDR3nt: TGTGCCAGCATAGCGGCCCTTAATTCACCCCTCCACTTT
abundance: -; d_gene: -; j_gene: TRBJ1-2; v_gene: TRBV3-1/TRBV3-2; len: 14; CDR3aa: CASSQDLRGTGSTF; CDR3nt: TGTGCCAGCAGCCAAGATTTGCGGGGCACGGGATCCACCTTC
abundance: -; d_gene: TRBD2; j_gene: TRBJ2-1; v_gene: TRBV4-1; len: 15; CDR3aa: CASGLLAGGRGEQFF; CDR3nt: TGCGCCAGCGGTCTCCTAGCGGGGGGGCGCGGTGAGCAGTTCTTC
abundance: -; d_gene: -; j_gene: TRBJ1-2; v_gene: TRBV4-1; len: 16; CDR3aa: CASSQEWGGTNYGYTF; CDR3nt: TGCGCCAGCAGCCAAGAATGGGGAGGGACTAACTATGGCTACACCTTC
abundance: -; d_gene: -; j_gene: TRBJ2-5; v_gene: TRBV5-1; len: 14; CDR3aa: CASSLAHWGETQYF; CDR3nt: TGCGCCAGCAGCTTGGCCCACTGGGGTGAGACCCAGTACTTC
abundance: -; d_gene: -; j_gene: TRBJ1-1; v_gene: TRBV7-6; len: 15; CDR3aa: CASSPQRGARTEAFF; CDR3nt: TGTGCCAGCAGCCCTCAGCGGGGGGCGCGAACTGAAGCTTTCTTT
abundance: -; d_gene: -; j_gene: TRBJ2-7; v_gene: TRBV5-1; len: 14; CDR3aa: CASSLETLNYEQYF; CDR3nt: TGCGCCAGCAGCTTGGAGACGCTGAACTACGAGCAGTACTTC
abundance: -; d_gene: -; j_gene: TRBJ2-2; v_gene: TRBV4-1; len: 15; CDR3aa: CASSQDLWSTGELFF; CDR3nt: TGCGCCAGCAGCCAAGATCTCTGGTCCACCGGGGAGCTGTTTTTT
abundance: -; d_gene: -; j_gene: TRBJ1-1; v_gene: TRBV5-1; len: 13; CDR3aa: CASSRAANTEAFF; CDR3nt: TGCGCCAGCAGTCGGGCAGCGAACACTGAAGCTTTCTTT
abundance: -; d_gene: TRBD1; j_gene: TRBJ2-3; v_gene: TRBV10-3; len: 14; CDR3aa: CAIRGRGQADTQYF; CDR3nt: TGTGCCATCAGGGGCAGGGGGCAGGCAGATACGCAGTATTTT
abundance: -; d_gene: TRBD1; j_gene: TRBJ1-2; v_gene: TRBV7-2; len: 16; CDR3aa: CASSFMQGAGYYGYTF; CDR3nt: TGTGCCAGCAGCTTTATGCAGGGGGCTGGGTACTATGGCTACACCTTC
abundance: -; d_gene: TRBD1; j_gene: TRBJ2-5; v_gene: TRBV6-1; len: 16; CDR3aa: CASSEDGQGREETQYF; CDR3nt: TGTGCCAGCAGTGAAGACGGACAGGGGCGGGAAGAGACCCAGTACTTC
abundance: -; d_gene: TRBD1; j_gene: TRBJ1-6; v_gene: TRBV7-3; len: 16; CDR3aa: CASSLRTGQGISPLHF; CDR3nt: TGTGCCAGCAGCTTAAGAACTGGACAGGGTATCTCACCCCTCCACTTT
abundance: once; d_gene: -; j_gene: TRBJ2-7; v_gene: TRBV30; len: 13; CDR3aa: CAMSLGAGYEQYF; CDR3nt: TGTGCCATGAGCTTGGGAGCAGGCTACGAGCAGTACTTC
abundance: -; d_gene: TRBD2; j_gene: TRBJ2-3; v_gene: TRBV18; len: 14; CDR3aa: CASSQGGGQDTQYF; CDR3nt: TGTGCCAGCTCGCAGGGCGGGGGGCAAGATACGCAGTATTTT
abundance: -; d_gene: TRBD2; j_gene: TRBJ2-5; v_gene: TRBV5-4; len: 14; CDR3aa: CASSVLAGGETQYF; CDR3nt: TGTGCCAGCAGCGTCCTAGCGGGGGGGGAGACCCAGTACTTC
abundance: -; d_gene: -; j_gene: TRBJ1-5; v_gene: TRBV19; len: 15; CDR3aa: CASSIPLYSNQPQHF; CDR3nt: TGTGCCAGTAGTATCCCACTTTATAGCAATCAGCCCCAGCATTTT